A selection of T cell receptor beta chains follows, all from one sample in a study of cytomegalovirus exposure and HLA in healthy donors. Assay: immunoSEQ multiplex PCR; the TCRdb copy retains only in-frame clones and omits some. The table has 200,000 or so clones, roughly 80% seen once. The specimen was PBMCs. All receptors come from a woman between 50 and 59 years old in good health and CMV-seropositive. CDR3s include the opening cysteine and the closing phenylalanine or tryptophan. D genes are given only for firm matches. The listing skips clone size in some rows; elsewhere it reads once, few, many or a size class.

size | length | J | V | D | DNA | CDR3
- | 14 | TRBJ2-3 | TRBV19 | - | TGTGCCACAAAACGGGGGGCACCTACAGATACGCAGTATTTT | CATKRGAPTDTQYF
- | 13 | TRBJ2-7 | TRBV6-1 | - | TGTGCCAGCAGTGAGGGGCCCTATTACGAGCAGTACTTC | CASSEGPYYEQYF
- | 13 | TRBJ2-7 | TRBV7-8 | TRBD1 | TGTGCCAGCTGGCCGGGACAGGGTAACGAGCAGTACTTC | CASWPGQGNEQYF
- | 15 | TRBJ2-2 | TRBV10-3 | - | TGTGCCATCAGTGAGACAGGAAAGAACACCGGGGAGCTGTTTTTT | CAISETGKNTGELFF
- | 15 | TRBJ1-1 | TRBV6-5 | TRBD1 | TGTGCGACCCATGCAACAGGGGGTCGAAACACTGAAGCTTTCTTT | CATHATGGRNTEAFF
- | 12 | TRBJ1-1 | TRBV18 | TRBD1 | TGTGCCAGCTCATCCCCACAGGGGGACGCTTTCTTT | CASSSPQGDAFF
- | 13 | TRBJ2-7 | TRBV6-6 | - | TGTGCCAGCAGTTACTCCTGGGAGTACGAGCAGTACTTC | CASSYSWEYEQYF
- | 15 | TRBJ1-2 | TRBV6-5 | - | TGTGCCAGCAGTTACTCCGCAGACACTAACTATGGCTACACCTTC | CASSYSADTNYGYTF
- | 15 | TRBJ1-4 | TRBV2 | - | TGTGCCAGCAGTTCTTACCAGGTCTCTAATGAAAAACTGTTTTTT | CASSSYQVSNEKLFF
- | 14 | TRBJ2-7 | TRBV4-1 | TRBD2 | TGCGCCAGCAGCCAAGGGGAGGGGCACTACGAGCAGTACTTC | CASSQGEGHYEQYF
- | 13 | TRBJ2-1 | TRBV5-1 | - | TGCGCCAGCAGCTTGATGGCAGTCGATGAGCAGTTCTTC | CASSLMAVDEQFF
- | 17 | TRBJ2-7 | TRBV15 | - | TGTGCCACCAGCAGAGGATCTAGGTCGCTTCAAGCCTACGAGCAGTACTTC | CATSRGSRSLQAYEQYF
- | 15 | TRBJ1-3 | TRBV18 | - | TGTGCCAGCTCACCAAATCAGGGACTTGGAAACACCATATATTTT | CASSPNQGLGNTIYF
- | 14 | TRBJ1-6 | TRBV5-1 | - | TGCGCCAGCAGCTTGGAAGGGCAGGGCTCACCCCTCCACTTT | CASSLEGQGSPLHF
- | 13 | TRBJ1-2 | TRBV7-9 | - | TGTTCCAGCCGCGCAGGGGAGGGCTATGGCTACACCTTC | CSSRAGEGYGYTF
- | 16 | TRBJ2-1 | TRBV10-2 | TRBD2 | TGCGCCAGCAGTGAGTTAGCGGGTATCGGGGGCAATGAGCAGTTCTTC | CASSELAGIGGNEQFF
few | 14 | TRBJ1-2 | TRBV6-6 | - | TGTGCCAGCAGTTCACAGGGCCCCTCATATGGCTACACCTTC | CASSSQGPSYGYTF
few | 12 | TRBJ1-6 | TRBV2 | - | TGTGCCAGCAACCAACAGGAGGGACCCCTCCACTTT | CASNQQEGPLHF
- | 16 | TRBJ2-5 | TRBV4-1 | - | TGCGCCAGCAGCCAAGACCGCCCAGGGGGGCAAGAGACCCAGTACTTC | CASSQDRPGGQETQYF
- | 16 | TRBJ2-7 | TRBV19 | - | TGTGCCAGTAGTTTAGACCGGGACGGGAGCTCCTACGAGCAGTACTTC | CASSLDRDGSSYEQYF
- | 14 | TRBJ2-7 | TRBV7-3 | TRBD2 | TGTGCCAGCAGCTTAGCGGGAGGCGGGTACGAGCAGTACTTC | CASSLAGGGYEQYF
- | 16 | TRBJ2-5 | TRBV7-2 | TRBD2 | TGTGCCAGCAGCTTAGCTAGCGGGGGGGTCCAAGAGACCCAGTACTTC | CASSLASGGVQETQYF
- | 18 | TRBJ2-7 | TRBV4-3 | TRBD2 | TGCGCCAGCAGCCAAGTCCCGACTAGCGGGGGGCCAATGGGCGAGCAGTACTTC | CASSQVPTSGGPMGEQYF
- | 15 | TRBJ2-5 | TRBV29-1 | TRBD2 | TGCAGCGTTGATGGGGATAGCGGGGTCCCCGAGACCCAGTACTTC | CSVDGDSGVPETQYF
once | 13 | TRBJ1-1 | TRBV7-2 | - | TGTGCCAGCAGCCTCGACAGTAACACTGAAGCTTTCTTT | CASSLDSNTEAFF
- | 14 | TRBJ2-7 | TRBV11-2 | - | TGTGCCAGCAGCTTTTTTATGAGCTCCTACGAGCAGTACTTC | CASSFFMSSYEQYF
- | 13 | TRBJ1-5 | TRBV7-9 | - | TGTTCCAGCAGCTTCACAGTCGATCAGCCCCAGCATTTT | CSSSFTVDQPQHF
- | 11 | TRBJ2-5 | TRBV29-1 | - | TGCAGCGGCGCAGGGTTTGAGACCCAGTACTTC | CSGAGFETQYF
- | 16 | TRBJ2-5 | TRBV9 | TRBD2 | TGTGCCAGCAGCCCCGGGACTAGCGGGGGGTCTCAGACCCAGTACTTC | CASSPGTSGGSQTQYF
once | 14 | TRBJ1-1 | TRBV4-3 | - | TGCGCCAGCAGCCAAGATGAGGGCGGGAGTGAAGCTTTCTTT | CASSQDEGGSEAFF
- | 15 | TRBJ2-1 | TRBV28 | - | TGTGCCAGCAGTAGGGCCTCCCGGGGTAACAATGAGCAGTTCTTC | CASSRASRGNNEQFF
- | 14 | TRBJ2-1 | TRBV7-2 | - | TGTGCCAGCAGCCTGGGGGGTTCCTACAATGAGCAGTTCTTC | CASSLGGSYNEQFF